What follows are 2 T cell receptor beta chains derived from one specimen sequenced in a study. A single record per CDR3 protein comes from TCRdb applying MiXCR to the RT-PCR reads. This sample carries about 680,000 distinct CDR3 sequences, approximately 14% of them seen once, and the ten largest clones take roughly 3.9%. Material for sequencing was memory CD4+ T cells from blood. The receptors were gathered from a female donor in good health, serving as a healthy control.

This clonotype has just one count. A much larger clonotype is one base distant, so this may be a read error. The chain carries TRBV12-3 or TRBV12-4 and TRBJ2-1, with a possible D match to TRBD2 (6 bases). V was shortened by 4 bases and J by 7 bases, with 17 bases between the two germline ends. There are 15 residues in the CDR3. The chain's CDR3 is CASSSERRGLNEQFF. The CDR3 DNA is TGTGCCAGCAGTTCTGAGCGGAGGGGCTTAAATGAGCAGTTCTTC.

Ten or more counts support this clonotype. The V and J genes are TRBV12-3 or TRBV12-4 and TRBJ2-2, with a possible D match to TRBD2 (5 bases). The CDR3 covers 15 residues. The ends were cut back, 10 bases at V and 0 bases at J, with 15 bases in the middle. This CDR3 reads CATRGTRANTGELFF. CDR3 nucleotides: TGTGCCACTCGGGGTACCAGAGCGAACACCGGGGAGCTGTTTTTT.